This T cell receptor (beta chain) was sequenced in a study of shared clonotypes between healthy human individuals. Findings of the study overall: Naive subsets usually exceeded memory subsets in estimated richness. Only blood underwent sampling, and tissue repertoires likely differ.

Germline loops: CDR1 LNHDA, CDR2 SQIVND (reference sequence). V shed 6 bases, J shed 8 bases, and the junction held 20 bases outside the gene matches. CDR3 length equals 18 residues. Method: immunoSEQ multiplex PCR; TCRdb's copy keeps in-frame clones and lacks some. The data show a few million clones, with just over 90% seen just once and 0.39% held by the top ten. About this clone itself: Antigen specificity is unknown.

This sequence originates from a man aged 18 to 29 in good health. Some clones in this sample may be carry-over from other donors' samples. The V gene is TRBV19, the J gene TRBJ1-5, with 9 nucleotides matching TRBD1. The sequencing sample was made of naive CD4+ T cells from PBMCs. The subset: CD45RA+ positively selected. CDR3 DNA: TGTGCCAGTAGCAACGCTCCAAGGGGGACAGGGACCGGGGAGCCCCAGCATTTT. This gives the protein CASSNAPRGTGTGEPQHF.